Shown below are 8 T cell receptor beta chains from a single sample sequenced in a study of cytomegalovirus exposure and HLA in healthy donors. Using immunoSEQ multiplex PCR, the repertoire was profiled, and TCRdb retains in-frame clones only, with some absent. This sample has fewer than 350,000 clones, with 88% found just once. The sequenced sample consisted of PBMCs. These receptors came from a young woman in good health and CMV-seronegative.

The chain uses TRBV10-2 and TRBJ1-1; the D gene is possibly TRBD1 (6 bases). The CDR3 is 15 residues long. CDR1 is WSHSY and CDR2 is SAAADI in the germline V gene. V gave up 4 bases and J gave up 1 base, with 13 bases separating them. CDR3 in DNA: TGCGCCAGCAGTGGATACGGACAGCAGAACACTGAAGCTTTCTTT. Amino acids: CASSGYGQQNTEAFF.

In this sample, this clone turned up once. This rearrangement joins TRBV28 to TRBJ1-1, with D maybe TRBD1 (5 bases). Per the germline V gene, CDR1 is MDHEN and CDR2 is SYDVKM. This CDR3 is built from 17 residues. The germline V and J ends were trimmed by 3 bases and 0 bases, with 17 bases remaining between them. CDR3 nucleotide sequence: TGTGCCAGCAGTTTCGTGTTTAAGGGGATCATGAACACTGAAGCTTTCTTT. Its translation: CASSFVFKGIMNTEAFF.

This clone appeared a single time. The V call is TRBV19, the J call TRBJ2-3, with 15 bases matching TRBD2. The CDR3 length is 17 residues. Germline trimming cut 5 bases from V and 3 bases from J; bases unmatched to any gene: 6. Germline CDR1 LNHDA, CDR2 SQIVND (reference sequence). DNA for the CDR3: TGTGCCAGTAGTCAAGCGGGACTAGCGGGAGGAACAGATACGCAGTATTTT. Protein: CASSQAGLAGGTDTQYF.

The chain's CDR3 is CASSVQGRGVLDEQYF. The CDR3 DNA reads TGTGCCAGCAGCGTGCAAGGCAGGGGAGTCTTGGACGAGCAGTACTTC. The chain employs TRBV9 and TRBJ2-7, with D perhaps TRBD1 (6 bases). The germline V and J ends were trimmed by 2 bases and 5 bases, with 20 bases remaining between them. The CDR3 contains 16 residues. The germline gives CDR1 SGDLS, CDR2 YYNGEE.

The chain has TRBV19 and TRBJ1-5; the D gene is possibly TRBD1 (6 bases). Germline V gives CDR1 LNHDA, CDR2 SQIVND (reference sequence). The CDR3 is made up of 16 amino acids. The V gene lost 1 base and the J gene lost 3 bases, with 13 bases spanning the gap. The CDR3 DNA reads TGTGCCAGTAGTATAGTCCCAGGGGAAATCAATCAGCCCCAGCATTTT. This gives the protein CASSIVPGEINQPQHF.

The J gene is TRBJ2-5, the V gene TRBV10-3; D possibly corresponds to TRBD2 (7 bases). Germline-derived CDR1 and CDR2 are ENHRY and SYGVKD. This CDR3 is 17 amino acids long. V dropped 0 bases and J dropped 1 base, with 15 bases sitting between them. CDR3 residues: CAISESKGGGPQETQYF. CDR3 in DNA: TGTGCCATCAGTGAGTCGAAGGGGGGAGGGCCCCAAGAGACCCAGTACTTC.

This chain uses TRBV18 with TRBJ2-5; D is perhaps TRBD2 (5 bases). V lost 3 bases and J 2 bases, leaving 10 bases between the germline ends. The CDR3 has 14 amino acids. Germline V gives CDR1 KGHSH, CDR2 LQKENI. CDR3 coding DNA: TGTGCCAGCTCACCGGCAGGAGGTCAAGAGACCCAGTACTTC. This codes for CASSPAGGQETQYF.

This chain joins TRBV25-1 and TRBJ2-2, with TRBD2 matching over 11 bases. CDR1 and CDR2 from the germline V gene are MGHDK and SYGVNS. The CDR3 contains 16 residues. Germline trimming cut 4 bases from V and 4 bases from J; bases unmatched to any gene: 5. In nucleotides, the CDR3 is TGTGCCAGCAGTGCGGGACTAGCGGACCGCACCGGGGAGCTGTTTTTT. Its translation is CASSAGLADRTGELFF.